These 13 T cell receptor beta chains were all obtained from the same sample, sequenced in a study of shared clonotypes between healthy human individuals. Clones were read by immunoSEQ multiplex PCR, and TCRdb kept only the in-frame ones, dropping some. The sample has some 1 million clones; 75% are singletons. Sequenced material: memory CD4+ T cells sorted from blood. Subset here: CD45RA-negative fraction. Receptors originate from a man aged 18 to 30 in good health.

CDR3 protein: CASSSTSSFADTQYF. The CDR3 bases are TGTGCCAGCAGCTCAACTAGTTCCTTCGCAGATACGCAGTATTTT. V gene TRBV7-2 combines with J gene TRBJ2-3; tentatively, D is TRBD2 (5 bases). The CDR3 consists of 15 residues. V lost 4 bases to trimming and J lost 4 bases, with 15 bases between them. Germline V gene lookup returns CDR1 SGHTA and CDR2 FQGNSA.

This clone was recorded only once. The chain links TRBV9 to TRBJ1-6; D might be TRBD1 (5 bases). V was trimmed by 0 bases and J by 7 bases, leaving 11 bases between them. CDR3 length: 15 residues. Looked up from germline, CDR1 is SGDLS and CDR2 is YYNGEE. CDR3 sequence (DNA): TGTGCCAGCAGCGTAGTGGGAGGGGAAAATTCACCCCTCCACTTT. It is translated as CASSVVGGENSPLHF. Looking up the rest from reference TRBV9 and TRBJ1-6 gives the full variable domain: DSGVTQTPKHLITATGQRVTLRCSPRSGDLSVYWYQQSLDQGLQFLIQYYNGEERAKGNILERFSAQQFPDLHSELNLSSLELGDSALYFCASSVVGGENSPLHFGNGTRLTVT.

The chain employs TRBV27 and TRBJ2-4, with D perhaps TRBD1 or TRBD2 (5 bases each). CDR1 and CDR2 (germline): MNHEY, SMNVEV (reference sequence). The germline V and J ends were trimmed by 2 bases and 2 bases, with 22 bases remaining between them. The CDR3 covers 19 residues. In nucleotides, the CDR3 is TGTGCCAGCAGTTTAAGTACGCCCTTTGAGGGGAACTCCAAAAACATTCAGTACTTC. Its translation: CASSLSTPFEGNSKNIQYF.

As concerns this clone: Other DNA variants within this sample encode the same CDR3. The J gene is TRBJ2-7, the V gene TRBV5-6, with TRBD2 matching 14 bases. Germline V lookup: CDR1 SGHDT, CDR2 YYEEEE. This CDR3 is built from 16 residues. The ends lost 0 bases at V and 2 bases at J; junction bases unmatched: 1. The CDR3 DNA follows: TGTGCCAGCAGCTTGGTGGGACTAGCGGGAGCCTACGAGCAGTACTTC. This gives the protein CASSLVGLAGAYEQYF.

CDR3 nucleotides: TGTGCCAGTAGACGACTAGCGGGAGGTGAAGAGCAGTTCTTC. Amino acid sequence: CASRRLAGGEEQFF. The chain has TRBV19 and TRBJ2-1, with 13 positions matching TRBD2. Trimming cost V 6 bases and J 10 bases; bases outside gene matches: 6. Germline V gene sequence: CDR1 LNHDA, CDR2 SQIVND (reference sequence). There are 14 residues in the CDR3.

This rearrangement joins TRBV30 to TRBJ2-3; 9 nucleotides align to TRBD2. The CDR3 spans 14 residues. CDR1 and CDR2 (germline): GTSNPN, SVGIG (reference sequence). The trim removed 4 bases at V and 5 bases at J, leaving 7 bases unmatched. CDR3 loop: CAWNGGRGLDTQYF. In nucleotides, the CDR3 is TGTGCCTGGAATGGCGGGAGGGGTCTAGATACGCAGTATTTT.

The gene calls are TRBV7-9 and TRBJ1-6, with 9 nucleotides matching TRBD1. The J segment lost 10 bases and the V segment lost 5 bases, leaving 9 bases of the junction unmatched. Germline values: CDR1 SEHNR, CDR2 FQNEAQ (reference sequence). The CDR3 loop spans 15 amino acids. The CDR3 DNA follows: TGTGCCAGCAGCACCGGGGACAGGGAATTCTCACCCCTCCACTTT. Amino acid sequence: CASSTGDREFSPLHF.

This rearrangement joins TRBV5-3 to TRBJ2-1; 8 nucleotides match TRBD2. TRBV5-3 is an ORF for which the function is uncertain. The junction had 4 bases not matched to a gene; V was cut back by 2 bases and J by 6 bases. This CDR3 is built from 14 residues. The CDR3 loop is CARSFTGTSNEQFF. CDR3 sequence (DNA): TGTGCCAGAAGCTTCACCGGGACTAGCAATGAGCAGTTCTTC.

This chain uses TRBV6-5 with TRBJ2-2, with D possibly called TRBD1 or TRBD2 (5 bases each). The CDR3 runs to 13 residues. Germline assignment: CDR1 MNHEY and CDR2 SVGAGI. The germline V and J ends were trimmed by 7 bases and 6 bases, with 12 bases remaining between them. The CDR3 reads CASTRLGAGELFF. CDR3 nucleotide sequence: TGTGCCAGCACTAGATTGGGGGCCGGGGAGCTGTTTTTT.

The chain couples TRBV19 to TRBJ2-1; D ambiguous. This CDR3 contains 16 residues. Trimming stripped 3 bases from V and 2 bases from J, with 14 bases between. CDR1 LNHDA and CDR2 SQIVND come from the germline V gene (reference sequence). CDR3 in amino acids: CASSMMGNLAYNEQFF. The CDR3 bases are TGTGCCAGTAGTATGATGGGAAACCTTGCCTACAATGAGCAGTTCTTC. The variable domain in full, completed from reference TRBV19 and TRBJ2-1, reads DGGITQSPKYLFRKEGQNVTLSCEQNLNHDAMYWYRQDPGQGLRLIYYSQIVNDFQKGDIAEGYSVSREKKESFPLTVTSAQKNPTAFYLCASSMMGNLAYNEQFFGPGTRLTVL.

The chain carries TRBV5-4 and TRBJ2-7; a possible D gene is TRBD2 (5 bases). This CDR3 has 12 residues. Germline V gene sequence: CDR1 SGHNT, CDR2 YYREEE (reference sequence). V lost 4 bases and J 4 bases, leaving 9 bases between the germline ends. The CDR3 region has the DNA TGTGCCAGCAGCCAACGGGGATACGAGCAGTACTTC. Residues: CASSQRGYEQYF. The whole variable domain, remainder taken from reference TRBV5-4 and TRBJ2-7, is ETGVTQSPTHLIKTRGQQVTLRCSSQSGHNTVSWYQQALGQGPQFIFQYYREEENGRGNFPPRFSGLQFPNYSSELNVNALELDDSALYLCASSQRGYEQYFGPGTRLTVT.

The chain carries TRBV10-3 and TRBJ2-7, with D perhaps TRBD2 (5 bases). CDR1 is ENHRY and CDR2 is SYGVKD in the germline V gene. V lost 7 bases and J lost 5, with 12 bases in between. CDR3 length equals 12 residues. For the CDR3, the DNA is TGTGCCATCACGGGGAGCAGAGACGAGCAGTACTTC. Translating gives CAITGSRDEQYF.

This clone was counted at least ten times. CDR3 nucleotide sequence: TGTGCCAGTAGTATCCGAGGGGAAATTGCGCCCCAGCATTTT. Translation gives CASSIRGEIAPQHF. The gene calls are TRBV19 and TRBJ1-5; the D gene is possibly TRBD1 (5 bases). The CDR3 runs to 14 residues. The V end lost 3 bases, the J end lost 9 bases, and 15 bases lay between the germline ends. Per the germline V gene, CDR1 is LNHDA and CDR2 is SQIVND (reference sequence). Drawing the rest from reference TRBV19 and TRBJ1-5, the complete variable domain is DGGITQSPKYLFRKEGQNVTLSCEQNLNHDAMYWYRQDPGQGLRLIYYSQIVNDFQKGDIAEGYSVSREKKESFPLTVTSAQKNPTAFYLCASSIRGEIAPQHFGDGTRLSIL.